The source of this TCR beta chain is a study of CD8 T cells in Susac syndrome. Reverse transcription used roughly 0.5 to 1 ug RNA and random hexamers. Coverage of TCR beta CDR3 amplification by immunoSEQ multiplex PCR extended to 54 Vbeta and 13 Jbeta. TCRdb itself ran the immunoSEQ multiplex PCR reads through MiXCR, one entry per CDR3 protein. The table includes 95,000 to 150,000 distinct CDR3 sequences, roughly 95% detected once. Negative isolation yielded CD8+ and CD4+ T cells; FACS enriched TEMRA cells. Germline V gene sequence: CDR1 SQVTM, CDR2 ANQGSEA. This CDR3 region has 13 residues. With 5 bases removed from V and 4 bases from J, the gap between germline ends came to 14 bases.

The chain is built from TRBV29-1 and TRBJ1-1; weak D call: TRBD1 (5 bases). Input material: CD4+ T cells from PBMCs. This clonotype originated in a human donor with Susac syndrome. The chain's CDR3 is CSVKEGLITEAFF. Here the CDR3 DNA reads TGCAGCGTTAAGGAGGGGTTGATCACTGAAGCTTTCTTT.